What follows are 8 T cell receptor beta chains derived from one specimen sequenced in a study of blood T cell repertoires in COVID-19. Generated by immunoSEQ multiplex PCR, the TCRdb table keeps only in-frame clones and is missing some. The repertoire consists of approximately 320,000 clones, with about 92% occurring once and the leading ten covering around 2.7%. Sequences were obtained from PBMCs or T cells enriched from blood (not recorded which). The receptors stem from a man in his fifties or sixties who had recovered from COVID-19.

The genes are TRBV27 and TRBJ1-6, with 7 positions matching TRBD1. Germline CDR1 MNHEY, CDR2 SMNVEV (reference sequence). Trimming took 4 bases from V and 7 from J; bases not matched to a gene: 1. The CDR3 consists of 13 residues. The CDR3 protein is CASSWDSNSPLHF. The CDR3 DNA is TGTGCCAGCAGTTGGGACAGCAATTCACCCCTCCACTTT.

The chain couples TRBV19 to TRBJ2-3; 7 bases match TRBD1. Germline values: CDR1 LNHDA, CDR2 SQIVND (reference sequence). The CDR3 totals 15 residues. V was pared by 3 bases and J by 10 bases, with 13 bases of the junction left unmatched. CDR3 in amino acids: CASSIETGIASPQYF. CDR3 DNA sequence: TGTGCCAGTAGTATCGAGACAGGGATAGCCTCCCCGCAGTATTTT. The entire variable domain, with the rest obtained from reference TRBV19 and TRBJ2-3, is as follows: DGGITQSPKYLFRKEGQNVTLSCEQNLNHDAMYWYRQDPGQGLRLIYYSQIVNDFQKGDIAEGYSVSREKKESFPLTVTSAQKNPTAFYLCASSIETGIASPQYFGPGTRLTVL.

The chain is built from TRBV7-9 and TRBJ2-2, with TRBD2 matching 12 bases. Germline CDR1 and CDR2: SEHNR and FQNEAQ (reference sequence). The V gene end was trimmed by 5 bases and the J gene end by 9 bases; junction bases not matched to a gene: 4. This CDR3 is 14 amino acids long. Here the CDR3 DNA reads TGTGCCAGCAGCCTACTAGCGGGGGGCCGGGAGCTGTTTTTT. This gives the protein CASSLLAGGRELFF.

V usage is TRBV30 and J usage is TRBJ2-5; 9 bases map to TRBD2. CDR1 GTSNPN and CDR2 SVGIG come from the germline V gene (reference sequence). Losses at the gene ends were 3 bases for V and 3 bases for J; bases not matched to a gene: 11. There are 16 residues in the CDR3. The CDR3 loop is CAWSPGLAREKETQYF. The CDR3 DNA sequence: TGTGCCTGGAGCCCCGGACTAGCGCGGGAAAAAGAGACCCAGTACTTC.

The V call is TRBV7-2, the J call TRBJ2-2; D unresolved. The germline V and J ends were trimmed by 5 bases and 7 bases, with 8 bases remaining between them. The CDR3 length is 12 residues. The germline CDR1 and CDR2 sequences are SGHTA and FQGNSA. The CDR3 bases are TGTGCCAGCAGCCCGTATAACGGGGAGCTGTTTTTT. This translates into CASSPYNGELFF.

A few counts support this clone. The chain is built from TRBV18 and TRBJ1-1; 11 nucleotides match TRBD1. CDR1 and CDR2 (germline): KGHSH, LQKENI. J was trimmed by 4 bases and V by 3 bases; bases with no gene match: 4. The CDR3 has 15 amino acids. The chain's CDR3 is CASSPPGQGVTEAFF. DNA for the CDR3: TGTGCCAGCTCACCCCCGGGACAGGGGGTCACTGAAGCTTTCTTT.

This sequence joins TRBV18 and TRBJ2-1; D perhaps matches TRBD2 (5 bases). This CDR3 is built from 14 residues. Deletions cut 3 bases from V and 9 bases from J, with 15 bases between. The germline CDR1 and CDR2 sequences are KGHSH and LQKENI. The CDR3 DNA is TGTGCCAGCTCACCGAATACTAGATCGGGTGAGCAGTTCTTC. Amino acid sequence: CASSPNTRSGEQFF.

V usage is TRBV24-1 and J usage is TRBJ2-3; 10 bases fit TRBD2. The junction had 6 bases not matched to a gene; V was cut back by 6 bases and J by 7 bases. The germline V gene has CDR1 KGHDR and CDR2 SFDVKD. The CDR3 is 14 residues long. The DNA for the CDR3 is TGTGCCACCAGTACTAGCGGGACTCTGAATACGCAGTATTTT. It yields the protein CATSTSGTLNTQYF.